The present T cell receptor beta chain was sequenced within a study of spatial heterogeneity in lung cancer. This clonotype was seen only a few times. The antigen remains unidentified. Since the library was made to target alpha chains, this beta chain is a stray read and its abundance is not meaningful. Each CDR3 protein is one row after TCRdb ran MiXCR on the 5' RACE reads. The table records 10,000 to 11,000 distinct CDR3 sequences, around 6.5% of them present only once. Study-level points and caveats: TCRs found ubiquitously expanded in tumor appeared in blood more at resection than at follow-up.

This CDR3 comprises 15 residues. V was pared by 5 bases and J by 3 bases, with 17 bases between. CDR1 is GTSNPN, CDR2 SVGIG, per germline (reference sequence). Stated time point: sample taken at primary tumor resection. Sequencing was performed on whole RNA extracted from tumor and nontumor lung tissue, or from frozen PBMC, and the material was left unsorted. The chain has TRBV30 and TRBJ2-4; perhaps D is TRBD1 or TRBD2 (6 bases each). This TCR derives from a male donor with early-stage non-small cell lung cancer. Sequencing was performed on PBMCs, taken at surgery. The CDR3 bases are TGTGCCTGGCAAAGGGGGGCAGGTGTCAAAAACATTCAGTACTTC. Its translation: CAWQRGAGVKNIQYF.